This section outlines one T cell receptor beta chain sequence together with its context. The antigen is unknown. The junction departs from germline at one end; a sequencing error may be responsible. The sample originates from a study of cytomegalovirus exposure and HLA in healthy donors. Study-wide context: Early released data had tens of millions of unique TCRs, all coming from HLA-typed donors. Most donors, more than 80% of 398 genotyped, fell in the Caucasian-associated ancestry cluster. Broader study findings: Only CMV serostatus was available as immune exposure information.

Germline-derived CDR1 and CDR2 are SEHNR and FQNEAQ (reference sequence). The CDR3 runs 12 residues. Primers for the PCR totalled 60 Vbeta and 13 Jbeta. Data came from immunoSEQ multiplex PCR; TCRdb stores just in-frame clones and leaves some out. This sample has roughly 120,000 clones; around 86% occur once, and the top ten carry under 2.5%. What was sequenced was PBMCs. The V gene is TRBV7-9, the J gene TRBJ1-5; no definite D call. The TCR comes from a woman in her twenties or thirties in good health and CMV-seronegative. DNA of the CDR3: TGTTCCAGCAGCTTAGACTCGCAGCCCCAGCATTTT. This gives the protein CSSSLDSQPQHF.